Below, 18 T cell receptor beta chains from the same sample are listed, as sequenced in a study of tumor and adjacent non-tumor tissue in lung cancer (dated by TCRdb to the late 2010s). RNA was extracted from bulk unsorted tissue and checked for quality with a NanoDrop ND-1000 and an Agilent 2100. Libraries came from multiplex PCR. Reads for this sample came from an Illumina HiSeq 2500. TCRbeta libraries were constructed through three rounds of nested PCR with primers (Table S4) according to protocols adapted from ARM-PCR. TCRdb reprocessed the public reads (quality trimming at Q25 with fastp, clone calling with MiXCR) and kept in-frame beta chains. Rows matching on CDR3 protein sequence are summarized as one entry with the most common DNA and genes. This sample holds 100,000 to 150,000 distinct CDR3 sequences; 60% to 70% were observed only once. Of the sample, more than 10% is held by the ten largest clones.

The sample consisted of lung tumor tissue. Receptors originate from a man aged 25-45 years with non-small cell lung cancer.

This clonotype was counted many times. The rearrangement links TRBV28 to TRBJ2-5; 10 nucleotides line up with TRBD2. The length of the CDR3 is 15 residues. With 6 bases clipped from V and 4 bases from J, the junction kept 8 bases outside the gene matches. Per the germline V gene, CDR1 is MDHEN and CDR2 is SYDVKM. CDR3 sequence (DNA): TGTGCCAGCAGGTTCCTAGCGGGGGTAGGAGAGACCCAGTACTTC. Residues: CASRFLAGVGETQYF.

About this clonotype itself: Relative to the germline gene, one junction end is altered; a read error may explain this. The rearrangement links TRBV4-1 to TRBJ2-2; TRBD1 aligns across 9 bases. The germline V gene encodes CDR1 MGHRA and CDR2 YSYEKL. CDR3 size: 17 residues. The CDR3 coding sequence is TGCGCCAGTAGCAGATCGAATGGAGGGACAGGGAACGGGGAGCTGTTATTT. Translation: CASSRSNGGTGNGELLF.

About this clonotype itself: This may come from a read error, since a much larger clone is one base off. V usage is TRBV29-1 and J usage is TRBJ2-2, with D tentatively TRBD1 or TRBD2 (6 bases each). From germline, CDR1 is SQVTM and CDR2 ANQGSEA. This CDR3 contains 19 residues. CDR3 loop: CNVAGPLRSGASVTGELFF. CDR3 nucleotides: TGCAACGTTGCAGGACCCTTAAGATCGGGGGCCTCCGTCACCGGGGAGCTGTTTTTT.

This chain links TRBV6-4 with TRBJ2-3; D is uncertain. The CDR3 totals 14 residues. The germline CDR1 and CDR2 sequences are MRHNA and SNTAGT. The V end lost 3 bases, the J end lost 1 base, and 8 bases lay between the germline ends. The CDR3 DNA sequence: TGTGCCAGCAGTGAATCCAGCGGCACAGATACGCAGTATTTT. Translation: CASSESSGTDTQYF.

About this clonotype: At one boundary the junction diverges from the germline segment, which might be a read error. The chain combines TRBV2 with TRBJ2-7; possibly TRBD1 for D (6 bases). Germline V gene data show CDR1 as SNHLY and CDR2 as FYNNEI. The CDR3 extends over 13 amino acids. For the CDR3, the DNA is TGTACCAGCAGTGAAGGGACAATATACGAGCAGTACTTC. As protein: CTSSEGTIYEQYF.

About this clonotype: At one end, the junction sequence differs from germline, possibly due to a read error. The rearrangement uses TRBV20-1 and TRBJ2-2, with D possibly TRBD2 on 5 matching bases. Germline values: CDR1 DFQATT, CDR2 SNEGSKA (reference sequence). The length of the CDR3 is 13 residues. The CDR3, as DNA: TGCAATGCTAGAGATGTCGGAACGGAGGAGATGTTTTTT. Protein product: CNARDVGTEEMFF.

The chain couples TRBV20-1 to TRBJ2-5; D not resolved. The V and J ends lost 1 base and 5 bases respectively, with 14 bases between them. CDR1 and CDR2 (germline): DFQATT, SNEGSKA (reference sequence). The CDR3 is 14 amino acids. The CDR3 nucleotides read TGCAGTGCTAGAGTGAGGCCGGCTGCCGAGACCCAGTACTTC. Amino acids: CSARVRPAAETQYF.

This clonotype was recorded at least ten times. This chain connects TRBV11-3 to TRBJ2-1, with D maybe TRBD2 (6 bases). Deletions cut 5 bases from V and 5 bases from J, with 13 bases between. CDR1 and CDR2 (germline): SGHNT, YENEEA. CDR3 size: 14 residues. CDR3 residues: CASSPGPGDNEQFF. The CDR3 nucleotides are TGTGCCAGCAGCCCTGGTCCGGGGGACAATGAGCAGTTCTTC. Filled out from reference TRBV11-3 and TRBJ2-1, the complete variable domain reads EAGVVQSPRYKIIEKKQPVAFWCNPISGHNTLYWYLQNLGQGPELLIRYENEEAVDDSQLPKDRFSAERLKGVDSTLKIQPAELGDSAVYLCASSPGPGDNEQFFGPGTRLTVL.

A note on this clonotype: This CDR3 fails to terminate in the conserved phenylalanine or tryptophan, so it likely reflects a read error. The rearrangement links TRBV4-2 to TRBJ1-6; the D is unclear. Germline assignment: CDR1 LGHNA and CDR2 YNFKEQ. The length of the CDR3 is 15 residues. CDR3 nucleotides: TGTGCCAGCAGCCAAGTTACCACGGGGAATTCAGCCCTCCACTCT. Protein product: CASSQVTTGNSALHS.

With regard to this clonotype: Germline and junction disagree at one end, which may indicate a read error. V usage is TRBV20-1 and J usage is TRBJ1-5, with D perhaps TRBD1 (5 bases). CDR3 length equals 15 residues. Germline values: CDR1 DFQATT, CDR2 SNEGSKA (reference sequence). CDR3: CRAVGDGYSNQPQHF. In DNA, the CDR3 is TGCCGTGCTGTAGGGGACGGATATAGCAATCAGCCCCAGCATTTT.

Points on this clonotype: A much larger clone differs by one base, so this may be a read error. V gene TRBV7-8 combines with J gene TRBJ1-1, with 8 bases matching TRBD1. CDR3 size: 16 residues. CDR1 is SGHVS, CDR2 FQNEAQ, per germline. The chain's CDR3 is CASSQQGGPMNTGAFF. The CDR3 coding sequence is TGTGCCAGCAGTCAACAGGGGGGTCCCATGAACACTGGAGCTTTCTTT.

Points on this clonotype: Because it lacks the conserved phenylalanine or tryptophan at the end, this CDR3 is likely a read error. The chain is built from TRBV20-1 and TRBJ1-1; D may be TRBD1 (5 bases). The CDR3 spans 11 residues. CDR1 DFQATT and CDR2 SNEGSKA come from the germline V gene (reference sequence). The DNA of the CDR3 is TGCGGTGCCACGGCGGGGCCTGAAGCTTTCTCT. As protein: CGATAGPEAFS.

The chain uses TRBV5-1 and TRBJ1-2, with a tentative D call TRBD1 (6 bases). The CDR3 length is 15 residues. The germline V gene encodes CDR1 SGHRS and CDR2 YFSETQ. V was clipped by 5 bases and J by 7 bases, with 21 bases between them. The CDR3 DNA is TGCGCCAGCAGTCCTGAGGGGGGTACGGTTGGTGGCTACACCTTC. Translation: CASSPEGGTVGGYTF.

In this sample, this clonotype turned up once. A read error may be the cause here, since a much bigger clone is one base away. V usage is TRBV20-1 and J usage is TRBJ2-5, with TRBD2 matching over 9 bases. The germline V gene encodes CDR1 DFQATT and CDR2 SNEGSKA (reference sequence). Germline trimming cut 5 bases from V and 7 bases from J; bases unmatched to any gene: 11. The CDR3 runs to 14 residues. The CDR3 reads CSAGPSGITGTQYF. The CDR3, as DNA: TGCAGTGCTGGACCTAGCGGGATTACGGGGACCCAGTACTTC.

With respect to this clonotype: The junction does not match germline at one end; this may be a read error. The J gene is TRBJ1-1, the V gene TRBV11-1; a possible D gene is TRBD1 (5 bases). This CDR3 comprises 14 residues. Looked up from germline, CDR1 is SGHAT and CDR2 is FQDESV (reference sequence). CDR3 amino acids: CASSLNYRSIEAFF. The DNA for the CDR3 is TGTGCAAGCAGCTTAAATTACAGGAGCATTGAAGCTTTCTTT.

About this clonotype: Possible read error: a much larger clone is one base away. The chain recombines TRBV4-3 with TRBJ2-3; 11 bases map to TRBD2. V shed 3 bases and J 1 base; nucleotides not matched to a gene: 0. The V gene's germline CDR1 is LGHNA and CDR2 YSLEER. The CDR3 contains 15 residues. CDR3 DNA sequence: TGCGCCAGCAGCCAGGGACTAGCGGGCACAGATACGCAGTATTTT. It yields the protein CASSQGLAGTDTQYF.

With regard to this clonotype: The germline gene is not matched at one end of the junction; a read error may be the cause. CDR3 in DNA: TGTGTCAGCACCCGGGGTCTCTCTGGGCCCAACGTCCTGACTTTC. As protein: CVSTRGLSGPNVLTF. The chain links TRBV6-5 to TRBJ2-6, with D maybe TRBD2 (5 bases). The CDR3 totals 15 residues. Germline V gene lookup returns CDR1 MNHEY and CDR2 SVGAGI.

Concerning this clonotype itself: A junction boundary mismatches the germline segment, possibly from a read error. The chain couples TRBV24-1 to TRBJ2-7; 7 bases line up with TRBD2. The germline CDR1 and CDR2 sequences are KGHDR and SFDVKD. The CDR3 consists of 17 residues. For the CDR3, the DNA is TGTGTCACCAGCGAGCTAGCTGGGAGGGGAGCTTTCCACGAGCAGTACTTC. This encodes CVTSELAGRGAFHEQYF.